The 20 T cell receptor beta chains given below trace back to one sample, sequenced in a study of beta chain features in type 1 diabetes. Findings and caveats of the study: TCRB CDR3 length was moderately but significantly reduced in all four CD4+ subsets of Type 1 diabetes patients.

These TCRs are of unknown antigen specificity. Since all of the isolated RNA was reverse transcribed, expressed TCRB transcripts were what got sequenced. Only in-frame clones appear in the TCRdb table, and some are missing; sequencing was by immunoSEQ multiplex PCR. The sample gives about 710,000 clones, about 14% of which show up once; less than 0.04% is in the top ten. Sequenced: naive CD4+ T cells from blood. The receptors here all came from a man aged 18 to 35 with type 1 diabetes.

A few counts support this clone. The V gene is TRBV7-6, the J gene TRBJ1-5; D gene unclear. Germline loops: CDR1 SGHVS, CDR2 FNYEAQ. Trimming left V 3 bases short and J 5 bases short, with 11 bases between. There are 14 residues in the CDR3. The CDR3, as DNA: TGTGCCAGCAGCTTTCCTTTGGGAGATCAGCCCCAGCATTTT. Protein sequence: CASSFPLGDQPQHF.

The CDR3 DNA follows: TGTGCCAGCAGCTTAGTGGTGGCGGTAGACAATGAGCAGTTCTTC. This gives the protein CASSLVVAVDNEQFF. The chain uses TRBV7-2 and TRBJ2-1; no reliable D call. CDR3 length: 15 residues. The V end lost 1 base, the J end lost 5 bases, and 12 bases lay between the germline ends. CDR1 and CDR2 from the germline V gene are SGHTA and FQGNSA. Filled out from reference TRBV7-2 and TRBJ2-1, the complete variable domain reads GAGVSQSPSNKVTEKGKDVELRCDPISGHTALYWYRQSLGQGLEFLIYFQGNSAPDKSGLPSDRFSAERTGGSVSTLTIQRTQQEDSAVYLCASSLVVAVDNEQFFGPGTRLTVL.

The chain uses TRBV29-1 and TRBJ1-2; TRBD1 matches at 8 bases. The V and J ends lost 6 bases and 7 bases, in that order; junction bases with no gene match: 10. The CDR3 has 13 amino acids. Germline V CDR1 and CDR2: SQVTM, ANQGSEA. CDR3 residues: CSVSGGQGSGYTF. CDR3 coding DNA: TGCAGCGTGTCCGGCGGACAGGGAAGTGGCTACACCTTC.

The V gene is TRBV15, the J gene TRBJ2-5; 8 nucleotides align to TRBD1. This CDR3 comprises 16 residues. Germline V CDR1 and CDR2: LNHNV, YYDKDF (reference sequence). Trimming cost V 0 bases and J 5 bases; bases outside gene matches: 8. For the CDR3, the DNA is TGTGCCACCAGCAGAGACCCAGGGACAGGTGGGGAGACCCAGTACTTC. Protein sequence: CATSRDPGTGGETQYF.

This clone has at least ten counts. V usage is TRBV5-4 and J usage is TRBJ2-4; 7 nucleotides agree with TRBD1. The V segment lost 3 bases and the J segment 0 bases; nucleotides outside the gene matches: 3. Germline V gene data show CDR1 as SGHNT and CDR2 as YYREEE (reference sequence). The CDR3 is 15 amino acids. As DNA, the CDR3 is TGTGCCAGCAGCTCGGGACAGCTAGCCAAAAACATTCAGTACTTC. Residues: CASSSGQLAKNIQYF. The full variable domain, in which reference TRBV5-4 and TRBJ2-4 provide the parts outside the CDR3, is ETGVTQSPTHLIKTRGQQVTLRCSSQSGHNTVSWYQQALGQGPQFIFQYYREEENGRGNFPPRFSGLQFPNYSSELNVNALELDDSALYLCASSSGQLAKNIQYFGAGTRLSVL.

This chain uses TRBV19 with TRBJ1-1; D uncertain. Per germline, CDR1 LNHDA and CDR2 SQIVND (reference sequence). The CDR3 runs 15 residues. With 1 base removed from V and 6 bases from J, the gap between germline ends came to 15 bases. The CDR3 region is CASSIAISLRAEAFF. DNA of the CDR3: TGTGCCAGTAGTATAGCCATATCCTTAAGGGCTGAAGCTTTCTTT. Using reference TRBV19 and TRBJ1-1 for the parts outside the CDR3, the full variable domain is DGGITQSPKYLFRKEGQNVTLSCEQNLNHDAMYWYRQDPGQGLRLIYYSQIVNDFQKGDIAEGYSVSREKKESFPLTVTSAQKNPTAFYLCASSIAISLRAEAFFGQGTRLTVV.

This clone was picked up a small number of times. This sequence joins TRBV9 and TRBJ2-3; 7 bases map to TRBD1. With V trimmed by 3 bases and J by 6 bases, 4 bases remained unmatched. The V gene's germline CDR1 is SGDLS and CDR2 YYNGEE. This CDR3 is 13 amino acids long. CDR3 coding DNA: TGTGCCAGCAGCGCCACAGGGGAGGATACGCAGTATTTT. This sequence encodes CASSATGEDTQYF.

The chain links TRBV5-6 to TRBJ2-2, with no clear D. Germline loops: CDR1 SGHDT, CDR2 YYEEEE. V lost 4 bases to trimming and J lost 4 bases, with 8 bases between them. The CDR3 runs 13 residues. This CDR3 is CASSPRGTGELFF. CDR3 nucleotides: TGTGCCAGCAGCCCTCGAGGCACCGGGGAGCTGTTTTTT.

The DNA for the CDR3 is TGTGCCTCCCGACAGGGGAGCTCTGGAAACACCATATATTTT. The encoded protein is CASRQGSSGNTIYF. V gene TRBV30 combines with J gene TRBJ1-3; 8 bases agree with TRBD1. Germline values: CDR1 GTSNPN, CDR2 SVGIG (reference sequence). The CDR3 is made up of 14 amino acids. After removal of 7 bases from V and 0 bases from J, the junction contained 5 bases not matched to a gene.

This clone was detected only a few times. The CDR3 is CSVNARGTANTEAFF. The CDR3 coding sequence is TGCAGCGTTAACGCCCGCGGGACGGCGAACACTGAAGCTTTCTTT. The rearrangement links TRBV29-1 to TRBJ1-1, with a possible D match to TRBD1 (5 bases). This CDR3 spans 15 amino acids. The germline V gene has CDR1 SQVTM and CDR2 ANQGSEA. Trimming stripped 5 bases from V and 1 base from J, with 17 bases between. The full variable domain, in which reference TRBV29-1 and TRBJ1-1 provide the parts outside the CDR3, is SAVISQKPSRDICQRGTSLTIQCQVDSQVTMMFWYRQQPGQSLTLIATANQGSEATYESGFVIDKFPISRPNLTFSTLTVSNMSPEDSSIYLCSVNARGTANTEAFFGQGTRLTVV.

The genes are TRBV18 and TRBJ2-1, with D perhaps assigned TRBD1 or TRBD2 (6 bases each). V lost 2 bases to trimming and J lost 2 bases, with 10 bases between them. The CDR3 is made up of 15 amino acids. The germline gives CDR1 KGHSH, CDR2 LQKENI. The CDR3 bases are TGTGCCAGCTCACCAATGGGGGGCACCTACAATGAGCAGTTCTTC. Amino acid sequence: CASSPMGGTYNEQFF. Full variable domain (missing parts from reference TRBV18 and TRBJ2-1): NAGVMQNPRHLVRRRGQEARLRCSPMKGHSHVYWYRQLPEEGLKFMVYLQKENIIDESGMPKERFSAEFPKEGPSILRIQQVVRGDSAAYFCASSPMGGTYNEQFFGPGTRLTVL.

This clone was seen a few times. The chain recombines TRBV30 with TRBJ2-7, with 9 nucleotides matching TRBD2. The germline V gene has CDR1 GTSNPN and CDR2 SVGIG (reference sequence). The length of the CDR3 is 14 residues. V was clipped by 4 bases and J by 1 base; unmatched bases: 5. The CDR3 DNA sequence: TGTGCCTGGACCTGGACTAGCGTTTCCTACGAGCAGTACTTC. Translated: CAWTWTSVSYEQYF.

The chain couples TRBV9 to TRBJ2-7, with D perhaps TRBD2 (6 bases). Germline V lookup: CDR1 SGDLS, CDR2 YYNGEE. The V and J ends lost 3 bases and 7 bases respectively, with 14 bases between them. The CDR3 has 13 amino acids. The CDR3 DNA sequence: TGTGCCAGCAGCGGACAGCGGCGGGAAGAGCAGTACTTC. Its translation: CASSGQRREEQYF.

This chain links TRBV28 with TRBJ1-2; D may be TRBD1 (6 bases). Trimming took 2 bases from V and 3 from J, leaving 10 bases between them. The CDR3 contains 14 residues. Germline V gene lookup returns CDR1 MDHEN and CDR2 SYDVKM. CDR3 sequence (DNA): TGTGCCAGCAGTTTAGGACAGCTCGACTATGGCTACACCTTC. This sequence encodes CASSLGQLDYGYTF.

This clone was detected a few times. The chain recombines TRBV2 with TRBJ2-1; TRBD2 aligns across 12 bases. This CDR3 comprises 21 residues. V lost 1 base and J lost 0; bases outside the gene matches: 13. The germline gives CDR1 SNHLY, CDR2 FYNNEI. The CDR3 here is CASSEDPTSGGVKSSYNEQFF. CDR3 sequence (DNA): TGTGCCAGCAGTGAAGATCCGACTAGCGGGGGAGTGAAGAGCTCCTACAATGAGCAGTTCTTC.

V usage is TRBV27 and J usage is TRBJ2-5; 7 bases map to TRBD1. The ends lost 6 bases at V and 7 bases at J; junction bases unmatched: 11. Germline V gene data show CDR1 as MNHEY and CDR2 as SMNVEV (reference sequence). CDR3 size: 14 residues. CDR3 sequence: CASSEGAISGTQYF. The CDR3 DNA follows: TGTGCCAGCAGCGAGGGGGCTATATCAGGGACCCAGTACTTC.

The chain combines TRBV29-1 with TRBJ2-7, with D uncertain. V lost 2 bases and J lost 3, with 5 bases in between. Per germline, CDR1 SQVTM and CDR2 ANQGSEA. The CDR3 covers 11 residues. CDR3 bases: TGCAGCGTTGAAAATCGCTACGAGCAGTACTTC. Translating it yields CSVENRYEQYF.

V and J are TRBV19 and TRBJ1-1; TRBD1 might be the D (6 bases). V lost 3 bases and J 11 bases, leaving 10 bases between the germline ends. The CDR3 sequence is 11 residues long. The germline V gene has CDR1 LNHDA and CDR2 SQIVND (reference sequence). This CDR3 is CASSMWTDAFF. CDR3 coding DNA: TGTGCCAGTAGTATGTGGACAGACGCTTTCTTT.

A few counts support this clone. The chain combines TRBV7-2 with TRBJ1-2; the D gene is possibly TRBD1 (6 bases). Trimming took off 2 bases at V and 7 bases at J, with 14 bases between the two ends. The CDR3 consists of 14 residues. Germline CDR1 and CDR2: SGHTA and FQGNSA. This CDR3 reads CASSLSSQGPGYTF. DNA for the CDR3: TGTGCCAGCAGCTTATCTTCCCAGGGGCCTGGCTACACCTTC.

The V and J genes are TRBV5-1 and TRBJ1-4, with a tentative D call TRBD1 (6 bases). Trimming stripped 2 bases from V and 4 bases from J, with 9 bases between. The CDR3 is 14 amino acids. Germline values: CDR1 SGHRS, CDR2 YFSETQ. This CDR3 is CASSLGQNNEKLFF. The CDR3 coding sequence is TGCGCCAGCAGCTTAGGACAGAATAATGAAAAACTGTTTTTT.